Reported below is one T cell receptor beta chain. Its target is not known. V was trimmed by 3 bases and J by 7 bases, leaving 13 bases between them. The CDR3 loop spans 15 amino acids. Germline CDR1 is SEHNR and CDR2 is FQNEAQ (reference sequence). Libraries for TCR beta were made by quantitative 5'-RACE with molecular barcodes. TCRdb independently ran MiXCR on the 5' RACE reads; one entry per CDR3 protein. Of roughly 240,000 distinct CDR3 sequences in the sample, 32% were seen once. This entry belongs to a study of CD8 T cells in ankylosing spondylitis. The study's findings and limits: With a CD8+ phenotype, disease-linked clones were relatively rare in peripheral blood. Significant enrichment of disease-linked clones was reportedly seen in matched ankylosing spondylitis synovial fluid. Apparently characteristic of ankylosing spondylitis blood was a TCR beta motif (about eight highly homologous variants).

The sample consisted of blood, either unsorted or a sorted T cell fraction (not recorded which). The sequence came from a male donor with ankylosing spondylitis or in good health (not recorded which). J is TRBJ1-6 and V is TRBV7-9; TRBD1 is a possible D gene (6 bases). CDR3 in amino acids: CASSFEGGRNSPLHF. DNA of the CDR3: TGTGCCAGCAGCTTCGAGGGGGGCCGGAATTCACCCCTCCACTTT.